This T cell receptor (beta chain) was identified during a study of beta chain features in type 1 diabetes. At the level of the study: Healthy donors and patients had similar age, gender and cell yields.

This clone was seen only a few times. Its antigen remains unidentified. Study-level findings and limits: Among all four CD4+ subsets, Type 1 diabetes patients had TCRB CDR3s that were moderately but significantly shorter. There was a possibility that cDNA sequencing over-represented cells with high TCR expression.

Germline-derived CDR1 and CDR2 are MDHEN and SYDVKM. Trimming removed 5 bases at V and 3 bases at J, with 13 bases between. There are 14 residues in the CDR3. The entirety of the isolated RNA underwent reverse transcription, so expressed TCRB transcripts were sequenced. For naive, central memory and regulatory T cell samples, reads averaged roughly 3.6 million. Sequencing was performed with immunoSEQ multiplex PCR; in TCRdb, only in-frame clones are kept and a portion is missing. The table has around 250,000 clones, 27% seen once. The V and J genes are TRBV28 and TRBJ1-2; a possible D gene is TRBD1 (6 bases). The TCR comes from a young man in good health. The sequenced sample was central memory CD4+ T cells from blood. CDR3 residues: CASSPNTGHYGYTF. Here the CDR3 DNA reads TGTGCCAGCAGTCCAAATACAGGGCACTATGGCTACACCTTC.